The rows below give T cell receptor beta chains drawn from one sample of a study of cytomegalovirus exposure and HLA in healthy donors. The repertoire was sequenced with immunoSEQ multiplex PCR; TCRdb's copy has only in-frame clones and lacks some. The table records under 200,000 clones, 78% of them present only once. Material for sequencing was PBMCs. The receptors were sampled from a woman between 50 and 59 years old in good health and CMV-seropositive. The CDR3 runs from the conserved cysteine through the conserved F or W. The D gene is left open where the match is weak. Some rows mark clone size as missing; the rest say once, few, many or name a class of expanded clone.

v_call,j_call,d_call,clone_size,cdr3_aa,cdr3_nt
TRBV6-5,TRBJ2-7,NA,NA,CASSLGPGAYEQYF,TGTGCCAGCAGCCTGGGCCCGGGAGCCTACGAGCAGTACTTC
TRBV6-1,TRBJ1-2,NA,NA,CASSEALTGYNYGYTF,TGTGCCAGCAGTGAAGCATTAACAGGATATAACTATGGCTACACCTTC
TRBV5-1,TRBJ1-1,NA,NA,CASSLDPTGMNTEAFF,TGCGCCAGCAGCTTGGACCCCACAGGGATGAACACTGAAGCTTTCTTT
TRBV7-2,TRBJ1-2,TRBD1,NA,CASSLDRLRPRYGYTF,TGTGCCAGCAGCTTGGACAGGCTCCGGCCTAGATATGGCTACACCTTC
TRBV6-5,TRBJ1-1,TRBD1,NA,CASSRGTGLNTEAFF,TGTGCCAGCAGTAGAGGGACAGGTCTGAACACTGAAGCTTTCTTT
TRBV5-1,TRBJ2-2,TRBD1,NA,CASSLGGQGLGGELFF,TGCGCCAGCAGCTTGGGGGGACAGGGGCTCGGCGGGGAGCTGTTTTTT
TRBV4-3,TRBJ2-1,TRBD1,NA,CASRGGGYNEQFF,TGCGCCAGCAGAGGGGGCGGGTACAATGAGCAGTTCTTC
TRBV28,TRBJ1-2,TRBD1,NA,CASSSTGGDFYGYTF,TGTGCCAGCAGTTCAACAGGGGGCGACTTCTATGGCTACACCTTC
TRBV5-8,TRBJ2-6,NA,NA,CASTLLRGANVLTF,TGTGCCAGCACCCTCCTTAGAGGGGCCAACGTCCTGACTTTC
TRBV7-9,TRBJ1-1,TRBD1,NA,CASSIPQGWTEAFF,TGTGCCAGCAGCATACCACAGGGGTGGACTGAAGCTTTCTTT
TRBV7-9,TRBJ2-1,TRBD1,NA,CASSLVSSGGFYNEQFF,TGTGCCAGCAGCTTAGTTTCGTCAGGGGGCTTCTACAATGAGCAGTTCTTC
TRBV19,TRBJ1-5,TRBD1,NA,CASSIPDRGHQPQHF,TGTGCCAGTAGTATTCCGGACAGGGGTCATCAGCCCCAGCATTTT
TRBV11-3,TRBJ1-3,NA,NA,CASSSTSSGNTIYF,TGTGCCAGCAGCTCAACTAGCTCTGGAAACACCATATATTTT
TRBV7-7,TRBJ2-1,NA,NA,CASSLLPGSDNEQFF,TGTGCTAGCAGCTTGTTACCGGGATCCGACAATGAGCAGTTCTTC
TRBV5-1,TRBJ1-4,NA,few,CASSHSLGASTNEKLFF,TGCGCCAGCAGCCATTCCCTGGGGGCCTCAACTAATGAAAAACTGTTTTTT
TRBV6-4,TRBJ1-5,NA,NA,CASSLTRDQPQHF,TGTGCCAGCAGTTTAACGAGGGATCAGCCCCAGCATTTT
TRBV18,TRBJ2-7,TRBD1,NA,CASSDRDEQYF,TGTGCCAGTTCGGACAGGGACGAGCAGTACTTC
TRBV7-2,TRBJ2-3,NA,NA,CASSSPLGVGTDTQYF,TGTGCCAGCAGCTCTCCACTAGGAGTGGGCACAGATACGCAGTATTTT
TRBV6-5,TRBJ2-1,NA,NA,CASSYSRLPYNEQFF,TGTGCCAGCAGTTACTCGAGACTTCCCTACAATGAGCAGTTCTTC
TRBV6-5,TRBJ2-5,NA,NA,CASSYSKTTSQETQYF,TGTGCCAGCAGTTACTCGAAGACGACTAGCCAAGAGACCCAGTACTTC
TRBV5-4,TRBJ2-6,TRBD2,once,CASSLGGLAGGGGANVLTF,TGTGCCAGCAGCTTGGGGGGACTAGCGGGAGGTGGTGGGGCCAACGTCCTGACTTTC
TRBV30,TRBJ2-5,TRBD2,NA,CASSNLAGGQETQYF,TGTGCCTCCTCCAACCTAGCGGGGGGGCAAGAGACCCAGTACTTC
TRBV18,TRBJ2-2,TRBD1,NA,CASSLGQGVIAGELFF,TGTGCCAGCTCGCTGGGACAGGGGGTAATCGCCGGGGAGCTGTTTTTT
TRBV11-3,TRBJ2-5,TRBD2,NA,CASSLDAGGGIETQYF,TGTGCCAGCAGCTTAGATGCCGGCGGGGGTATTGAGACCCAGTACTTC
TRBV7-8,TRBJ2-2,NA,NA,CASSLQGMKTGELFF,TGTGCCAGCAGCTTACAGGGGATGAAAACCGGGGAGCTGTTTTTT
TRBV14,TRBJ2-5,NA,NA,CASSQDLGSLETQYF,TGTGCCAGCAGCCAAGATCTAGGGAGCTTAGAGACCCAGTACTTC
TRBV7-9,TRBJ1-1,NA,NA,CASSLTGQGAEAFF,TGTGCCAGCAGCTTAACAGGCCAGGGCGCTGAAGCTTTCTTT
TRBV7-2,TRBJ2-2,NA,NA,CASSSNANTGELFF,TGTGCCAGCAGTTCTAACGCGAACACCGGGGAGCTGTTTTTT
TRBV11-2,TRBJ2-1,NA,NA,CASSPTSRSSYNEQFF,TGTGCCAGCAGCCCGACTAGTAGGAGCTCCTACAATGAGCAGTTCTTC
TRBV7-9,TRBJ2-7,TRBD1,once,CASRAGTGVSRYEQYF,TGTGCCAGCAGGGCCGGGACAGGGGTCTCGCGGTACGAGCAGTACTTC
TRBV5-4,TRBJ2-1,TRBD2,NA,CASSPVEAGAVEQFF,TGTGCCAGCAGCCCGGTCGAAGCGGGAGCCGTTGAGCAGTTCTTC
TRBV13,TRBJ1-1,NA,NA,CASSPRQGEAFF,TGTGCCAGCAGCCCCCGGCAGGGGGAAGCTTTCTTT
TRBV29-1,TRBJ2-2,TRBD1,NA,CSGRISDRGNTGELFF,TGCAGCGGACGAATCTCGGACAGGGGGAACACCGGGGAGCTGTTTTTT
TRBV5-4,TRBJ2-2,NA,NA,CASSKTGTGELFF,TGTGCCAGCAGCAAAACAGGGACCGGGGAGCTGTTTTTT
TRBV7-9,TRBJ2-3,NA,NA,CASRLGGGGLTDTQYF,TGTGCCAGCCGCCTTGGGGGCGGAGGACTCACAGATACGCAGTATTTT
TRBV15,TRBJ1-5,NA,NA,CATSGPPSRQHSNQPQHF,TGTGCCACCAGCGGACCCCCGAGCCGACAGCATAGCAATCAGCCCCAGCATTTT
TRBV5-1,TRBJ1-1,TRBD1,NA,CASSLTGLTEAFF,TGCGCCAGCAGCCTGACAGGGTTAACTGAAGCTTTCTTT
TRBV6-6,TRBJ1-5,NA,NA,CASSSPYNQPQHF,TGTGCCAGCAGTTCACCCTATAATCAGCCCCAGCATTTT
TRBV6-5,TRBJ1-2,TRBD1,NA,CASRGLYGYTF,TGTGCCTCCAGGGGGCTATATGGCTACACCTTC
TRBV18,TRBJ2-2,TRBD1,NA,CASSLMTGSTGELFF,TGTGCCAGCTCACTAATGACAGGGTCCACCGGGGAGCTGTTTTTT
TRBV7-2,TRBJ2-7,TRBD2,once,CASSFRTSGGEAYEQYF,TGTGCCAGCAGCTTTCGGACTAGCGGGGGGGAAGCCTACGAGCAGTACTTC
TRBV11-1,TRBJ2-7,NA,NA,CASSLASSYEQYF,TGTGCCAGCAGCTTAGCGAGTTCCTACGAGCAGTACTTC
TRBV7-9,TRBJ1-1,TRBD1,NA,CASSSQQGVEAFF,TGTGCCAGCAGCTCACAACAGGGGGTTGAAGCTTTCTTT
TRBV7-2,TRBJ2-7,NA,NA,CASSLGGHQLHSYEQYF,TGTGCCAGCAGCTTAGGGGGGCACCAACTGCACTCCTACGAGCAGTACTTC
TRBV7-8,TRBJ1-6,NA,NA,CASSLASFSNSPLHF,TGTGCCAGCAGCTTAGCCTCTTTCTCTAATTCACCCCTCCACTTT
TRBV28,TRBJ1-1,NA,few,CASSFGGENTEAFF,TGTGCCAGCAGTTTTGGGGGGGAGAACACTGAAGCTTTCTTT
TRBV19,TRBJ2-3,NA,few,CASRKTYEGGRDTDTQYF,TGTGCCAGTCGAAAAACCTATGAGGGAGGTCGGGACACAGATACGCAGTATTTT
TRBV5-1,TRBJ1-1,NA,NA,CASSLVLEGTEAFF,TGCGCCAGCAGCTTGGTTCTGGAGGGCACTGAAGCTTTCTTT
TRBV11-3,TRBJ1-1,NA,NA,CASRLGEVMNTEAFF,TGTGCCAGCAGACTAGGGGAGGTTATGAACACTGAAGCTTTCTTT
TRBV30,TRBJ2-5,NA,NA,CAWSSLGREQYF,TGTGCCTGGAGTTCCCTCGGGAGAGAGCAGTACTTC
TRBV5-4,TRBJ1-2,TRBD1,NA,CASSLPQGGYGYTF,TGTGCCAGCAGCTTACCCCAGGGGGGCTATGGCTACACCTTC
TRBV6-5,TRBJ2-7,NA,few,CASSYQGQGIYEQYF,TGTGCCAGCAGTTACCAGGGGCAGGGGATATACGAGCAGTACTTC
TRBV5-4,TRBJ2-1,TRBD2,NA,CASSQGLGTYRQFF,TGTGCCAGCAGCCAAGGACTAGGCACCTACCGCCAGTTCTTC
TRBV7-3,TRBJ2-1,TRBD1,NA,CASSKPQGAGSQFF,TGTGCCAGCAGCAAACCACAGGGGGCCGGGAGTCAGTTCTTC
TRBV5-1,TRBJ1-3,TRBD1,NA,CASSYGMQGENTIYF,TGCGCCAGCAGCTACGGGATGCAGGGGGAAAACACCATATATTTT
TRBV2,TRBJ1-1,NA,few,CASRAEVGGTEAFF,TGTGCCAGCAGAGCCGAGGTGGGTGGCACTGAAGCTTTCTTT
TRBV9,TRBJ2-1,NA,few,CASSGSGRNEQFF,TGTGCCAGCAGCGGGAGCGGGCGCAATGAGCAGTTCTTC